The next 24 T cell receptor beta chains were all read from a single sample in a study of Ad26.COV2.S vaccination and SARS-CoV-2 variants. Treatment reported: 19 received Ad26.COV2.S at low or high dose, single or two shots; about 5 received placebo; per-sample allocation not given. Sampling happened 63 days after the first vaccine or placebo injection. The data were produced by immunoSEQ multiplex PCR, yet TCRdb's version contains in-frame clones alone and is incomplete. The table records about 680,000 clones, roughly 90% of them present only once. The sample in question was peripheral blood, obtained in a trial of Ad26.COV2.S vaccine versus placebo. The receptors stem from a person between 18 and 65 years old who received the Ad26.COV2.S COVID-19 vaccine or a placebo.

The genes are TRBV11-3 and TRBJ2-1, with TRBD2 matching 13 bases. V lost 6 bases to trimming and J lost 6 bases; unmatched junction nucleotides: 5. The germline V gene encodes CDR1 SGHNT and CDR2 YENEEA. This CDR3 comprises 15 residues. CDR3 DNA sequence: TGTGCCAGCAGTTCACGACTAGCGGGGGGCAATGAGCAGTTCTTC. Translated: CASSSRLAGGNEQFF.

This clone has only a few counts. The chain has TRBV5-1 and TRBJ2-1; the match to TRBD2 covers 7 bases. The V gene end was trimmed by 9 bases and the J gene end by 10 bases; junction bases not matched to a gene: 16. Germline V CDR1 and CDR2: SGHRS, YFSETQ. The CDR3 covers 14 residues. CDR3 nucleotides: TGCGCCACCACCTTGGAGCGGGGAGGTGTGGAGCAGTTCTTC. This encodes CATTLERGGVEQFF.

CDR3 sequence: CASSQDRWGAGGPGETQYF. CDR3 coding DNA: TGCGCCAGCAGCCAAGATCGTTGGGGAGCGGGGGGGCCGGGAGAGACCCAGTACTTC. The V gene is TRBV4-1, the J gene TRBJ2-5, with 10 bases aligning to TRBD2. With V trimmed by 0 bases and J by 4 bases, 14 bases remained unmatched. This CDR3 has 19 residues. Germline V lookup: CDR1 MGHRA, CDR2 YSYEKL.

This CDR3 reads CASSLTAQSNTGELFF. The CDR3 DNA is TGTGCCAGCAGCTTAACGGCCCAGTCGAACACCGGGGAGCTGTTTTTT. The rearrangement uses TRBV11-2 and TRBJ2-2, with D uncertain. The length of the CDR3 is 16 residues. Germline CDR1 reads SGHAT; CDR2 reads FQNNGV. V was cut by 2 bases and J by 0 bases, with 10 bases left in between.

The gene calls are TRBV7-6 and TRBJ2-3; maybe TRBD2 (6 bases). CDR1 and CDR2 (germline): SGHVS, FNYEAQ. The V end lost 1 base, the J end lost 4 bases, and 15 bases lay between the germline ends. CDR3 length equals 16 residues. The CDR3 is CASSLGPGLSPDTQYF. As DNA, the CDR3 is TGTGCCAGCAGCTTAGGCCCGGGACTCTCCCCAGATACGCAGTATTTT.

CDR3 sequence reads: CASSSPTSGVNTGELFF. The CDR3 region has the DNA TGCGCCAGCAGCTCCCCGACTAGCGGAGTGAACACCGGGGAGCTGTTTTTT. The chain links TRBV5-1 to TRBJ2-2; 9 nucleotides align to TRBD2. From germline, CDR1 is SGHRS and CDR2 YFSETQ. The CDR3 runs to 17 residues. Trimming took 3 bases from V and 1 from J; bases not matched to a gene: 7.

The chain has TRBV2 and TRBJ2-7, with D hard to call. The CDR3 sequence is 12 residues long. Germline CDR1 SNHLY, CDR2 FYNNEI. V was cut by 6 bases and J by 2 bases, with 8 bases left in between. The CDR3 sequence is CASREHPYEQYF. CDR3 DNA: TGTGCCAGCAGGGAGCATCCCTACGAGCAGTACTTC.

CDR3 DNA: TGCGCCAGCAGCTTCTCCGGCGGAGAGACCCAGTACTTC. Translating it yields CASSFSGGETQYF. This chain links TRBV5-1 with TRBJ2-5; D is undetermined. The germline V gene encodes CDR1 SGHRS and CDR2 YFSETQ. Trimming left V 2 bases short and J 4 bases short, with 9 bases between. This CDR3 spans 13 amino acids.

The gene calls are TRBV30 and TRBJ2-1; 7 nucleotides agree with TRBD2. The CDR3 has 15 residues. Germline V gives CDR1 GTSNPN, CDR2 SVGIG (reference sequence). After removal of 2 bases from V and 0 bases from J, the junction contained 4 bases not matched to a gene. The CDR3 here is CAWSSGGPSYNEQFF. The CDR3 DNA is TGTGCCTGGAGTTCGGGGGGACCCTCCTACAATGAGCAGTTCTTC.

V gene TRBV6-5 combines with J gene TRBJ2-7, with 7 nucleotides matching TRBD1. V gave up 6 bases and J gave up 2 bases; unmatched junction bases: 10. The CDR3 covers 15 residues. Germline CDR1 MNHEY, CDR2 SVGAGI. Here the CDR3 reads CASRLRQGDAYEQYF. In nucleotides, the CDR3 is TGTGCCAGCAGGCTCCGGCAGGGGGACGCCTACGAGCAGTACTTC.

CDR3 sequence: CKLSTGSEQYF. The DNA of the CDR3 is TGCAAGCTATCGACAGGGAGCGAGCAGTACTTC. The chain links TRBV20-1 to TRBJ2-7; 7 bases line up with TRBD1. Germline CDR1 DFQATT, CDR2 SNEGSKA (reference sequence). The CDR3 runs to 11 residues.

The chain links TRBV6-5 to TRBJ2-7; D is ambiguous. This CDR3 is built from 13 residues. Germline V CDR1 and CDR2: MNHEY, SVGAGI. Trimming cost V 6 bases and J 3 bases, with 12 bases left between them. The CDR3 protein is CASSIGRLYEQYF. In nucleotides, the CDR3 is TGTGCCAGCAGCATAGGACGGCTCTACGAGCAGTACTTC.

The chain joins TRBV9 to TRBJ2-2, with D perhaps matching TRBD1 (5 bases). From germline, CDR1 is SGDLS and CDR2 YYNGEE. Trimming removed 0 bases at V and 2 bases at J, with 8 bases between. The length of the CDR3 is 15 residues. The CDR3 DNA sequence: TGTGCCAGCAGCGTAGAGACAGACAACACCGGGGAGCTGTTTTTT. Protein product: CASSVETDNTGELFF.

The genes are TRBV5-6 and TRBJ2-5; the D gene is possibly TRBD2 (7 bases). CDR1 and CDR2 (germline): SGHDT, YYEEEE. The V end was cut by 0 bases, the J end by 1 base, with 13 bases between. This CDR3 region has 16 residues. CDR3 nucleotides: TGTGCCAGCAGCTTGGCCGCGGGGGCGGGCCAAGAGACCCAGTACTTC. This sequence encodes CASSLAAGAGQETQYF.

On this clone itself: Different DNA sequences within this sample yield the same CDR3. The chain couples TRBV18 to TRBJ1-3, with TRBD1 matching 8 bases. This CDR3 has 14 residues. V lost 3 bases to trimming and J lost 4 bases; unmatched junction nucleotides: 2. CDR1 is KGHSH and CDR2 is LQKENI in the germline V gene. The CDR3 coding sequence is TGTGCCAGCTCACCCGACAGGGGCGGAAACACCATATATTTT. Amino acids: CASSPDRGGNTIYF.

With regard to this clone: The same CDR3 also results from other DNA sequences found in this sample. The chain employs TRBV6-5 and TRBJ1-5; D gene ambiguous. Germline CDR1 is MNHEY and CDR2 is SVGAGI. The CDR3 loop spans 13 amino acids. Between the trimmed V and J ends, which lost 2 bases and 2 bases, there was a span of 4 bases. For the CDR3, the DNA is TGTGCCAGCAGTTACGACGGCAATCAGCCCCAGCATTTT. Its protein product is CASSYDGNQPQHF.

The chain has TRBV2 and TRBJ1-1; TRBD1 matches 8 bases. The ends lost 6 bases at V and 1 base at J; junction bases unmatched: 4. The CDR3 runs to 14 residues. Germline CDR1 SNHLY, CDR2 FYNNEI. CDR3 in DNA: TGTGCCAGCAGCGCCGACAGGGGGAACACTGAAGCTTTCTTT. Translating gives CASSADRGNTEAFF.

V and J are TRBV4-3 and TRBJ2-5; D might be TRBD2 (6 bases). CDR1 LGHNA and CDR2 YSLEER come from the germline V gene. The V gene lost 3 bases and the J gene lost 4 bases, with 27 bases spanning the gap. This CDR3 comprises 19 residues. CDR3 DNA sequence: TGCGCCAGCAGCCAGGCCGCCCCCCTAGGGCGGGGCCCCCGAGAGACCCAGTACTTC. Amino acid sequence: CASSQAAPLGRGPRETQYF.

This chain connects TRBV30 to TRBJ2-5, with TRBD1 matching over 9 bases. This CDR3 is built from 17 residues. Germline V gene data show CDR1 as GTSNPN and CDR2 as SVGIG (reference sequence). J gave up 5 bases and V 0 bases, and 13 bases lay outside the gene matches. The DNA of the CDR3 is TGTGCCTGGAGTGTGGGTGTTGGGACAGGGTTTTCGGAGACCCAGTACTTC. Translating gives CAWSVGVGTGFSETQYF.

There are a few counts of this clone. The CDR3 spells CATSAGAYEQYF. DNA of the CDR3: TGTGCCACCAGTGCTGGGGCCTACGAGCAGTACTTC. This chain uses TRBV24-1 with TRBJ2-7, with D uncertain. Germline V gene data show CDR1 as KGHDR and CDR2 as SFDVKD. Trimming removed 5 bases at V and 2 bases at J, with 6 bases between. The CDR3 loop spans 12 amino acids.

The rearrangement joins TRBV10-3 to TRBJ2-3; D may be TRBD1 (5 bases). This CDR3 has 12 amino acids. Germline V CDR1 and CDR2: ENHRY, SYGVKD. Trimming cost V 5 bases and J 4 bases, with 7 bases left between them. CDR3 nucleotide sequence: TGTGCCATCAGTCTAGGGGCAGATACGCAGTATTTT. Translated: CAISLGADTQYF.

V and J are TRBV18 and TRBJ1-6; D unresolved. Per germline, CDR1 KGHSH and CDR2 LQKENI. V was clipped by 1 base and J by 8 bases, with 6 bases between them. This CDR3 has 13 amino acids. The CDR3 protein is CASSPLQDSPLHF. The CDR3 DNA sequence: TGTGCCAGCTCACCACTTCAGGATTCACCCCTCCACTTT.

The rearrangement links TRBV13 to TRBJ2-1; D perhaps matches TRBD2 (5 bases). The CDR3 is 16 amino acids. Per the germline V gene, CDR1 is PRHDT and CDR2 is FYEKMQ (reference sequence). The V gene lost 5 bases and the J gene lost 1 base, with 15 bases spanning the gap. The CDR3 spells CASSRSDRRSYNEQFF. The CDR3 DNA reads as TGTGCCAGCAGCCGGAGCGATCGGAGGTCCTACAATGAGCAGTTCTTC.

The chain is built from TRBV4-1 and TRBJ1-1, with D perhaps TRBD1 (5 bases). V was clipped by 2 bases and J by 1 base, with 8 bases between them. The CDR3 is 14 amino acids. CDR1 and CDR2 from the germline V gene are MGHRA and YSYEKL. In DNA, the CDR3 is TGCGCCAGCAGCCAACGGGGCTCGAACACTGAAGCTTTCTTT. Its translation is CASSQRGSNTEAFF.